The rows below give T cell receptor beta chains drawn from one sample of a study of T cells in Graves' hyperthyroidism and ophthalmopathy. TCRdb re-derived calls from the multiplex PCR reads in MiXCR, one entry per CDR3 protein. The sample carries around 300,000 distinct CDR3 sequences, approximately 16% recorded once. The sequencing sample was made of blood. Receptors originate from a woman in her forties or fifties with Graves' hyperthyroidism that later progressed to Graves' ophthalmopathy. The CDR3 runs from the conserved cysteine through the conserved F or W. The order of the fields is V gene, J gene, D gene, clone size, CDR3 DNA, CDR3 protein. D genes are given only for firm matches. The listing skips clone size in some rows; elsewhere it reads once, few, many or a size class.

v_gene: TRBV9; j_gene: TRBJ1-2; d_gene: NA; abundance: NA; CDR3nt: TGTGCCAGCAGCGCCCTCGGGGGCTACACCTTC; CDR3aa: CASSALGGYTF
v_gene: TRBV2; j_gene: TRBJ1-2; d_gene: NA; abundance: many; CDR3nt: TGTGCCCCAGTGAACGGGGGTAACTATGGCTACACCTTC; CDR3aa: CAPVNGGNYGYTF
v_gene: TRBV2; j_gene: TRBJ2-5; d_gene: TRBD2; abundance: NA; CDR3nt: TGTGCCAGCACAGCGGAGCGGGGAGGGGAGACCCAGTACTTC; CDR3aa: CASTAERGGETQYF
v_gene: TRBV9; j_gene: TRBJ2-3; d_gene: NA; abundance: many; CDR3nt: TGTGCCAGCAGCGTAGGGTGGGAACCCACAGATACGCAGTATTTT; CDR3aa: CASSVGWEPTDTQYF
v_gene: TRBV20-1; j_gene: TRBJ2-1; d_gene: TRBD2; abundance: NA; CDR3nt: TGCAGTGCCCTGCCGGGGCGGGAGCAAGGCAATGAGCAGTTCTTC; CDR3aa: CSALPGREQGNEQFF
v_gene: TRBV2; j_gene: TRBJ2-1; d_gene: TRBD2; abundance: once; CDR3nt: TGTGCCAGCCGACGTAGCGGGGATGAGCAGTTCTTC; CDR3aa: CASRRSGDEQFF
v_gene: TRBV9; j_gene: TRBJ1-6; d_gene: NA; abundance: NA; CDR3nt: TGTGCCAGCAGCGTTGGGGCAGACTATTCACCCCTCCACTTT; CDR3aa: CASSVGADYSPLHF
v_gene: TRBV7-2; j_gene: TRBJ2-7; d_gene: NA; abundance: many; CDR3nt: TGTGCCAGCAGCCCGCGGACTTCCTCGAGCTACGAGCAGTACTTC; CDR3aa: CASSPRTSSSYEQYF
v_gene: TRBV20-1; j_gene: TRBJ2-7; d_gene: TRBD1; abundance: many; CDR3nt: TGCAGTGCTAGTCACCCTGACAGGGGCCCAGAGCAGTACTTC; CDR3aa: CSASHPDRGPEQYF
v_gene: TRBV5-1; j_gene: TRBJ1-1; d_gene: NA; abundance: many; CDR3nt: TGCGCCACCCATGAAGGGGCTGTGGGCACTGAAGCTTTCTTT; CDR3aa: CATHEGAVGTEAFF
v_gene: TRBV5-4; j_gene: TRBJ2-3; d_gene: NA; abundance: NA; CDR3nt: TGTGCCAGCAGCTTGCCCCCGACTAGCACAGATACGCAGTATTTT; CDR3aa: CASSLPPTSTDTQYF
v_gene: TRBV18; j_gene: TRBJ2-3; d_gene: TRBD1; abundance: NA; CDR3nt: TGTGCCAGCTCACCATCCCAGGGGGCCAGCACAGATACGCAGTATTTT; CDR3aa: CASSPSQGASTDTQYF
v_gene: TRBV7-9; j_gene: TRBJ2-1; d_gene: TRBD2; abundance: many; CDR3nt: TGTGCCAGCAGCTTAGCGGCTAGCGGGAGGGGCAATGAGCAGTTCTTC; CDR3aa: CASSLAASGRGNEQFF
v_gene: TRBV27; j_gene: TRBJ1-2; d_gene: TRBD1; abundance: many; CDR3nt: TGTGCCAGCTATGACAGGGGCGCTTATGGCTACACCTTC; CDR3aa: CASYDRGAYGYTF
v_gene: TRBV12-3/TRBV12-4; j_gene: TRBJ1-6; d_gene: NA; abundance: many; CDR3nt: TGTGCCAGCAGTTTTAACCCAGTGATAACACCCCTCCACTTT; CDR3aa: CASSFNPVITPLHF
v_gene: TRBV2; j_gene: TRBJ1-3; d_gene: NA; abundance: few; CDR3nt: TGTGCCAGCAGTGGTCACAGCCAATACTCTGGAAACACCATATATTTT; CDR3aa: CASSGHSQYSGNTIYF
v_gene: TRBV5-5; j_gene: TRBJ2-7; d_gene: TRBD1; abundance: many; CDR3nt: TGTGCCAGCAGCTTGAAGGGACAGGGCCCCTACGAGCAGTACTTC; CDR3aa: CASSLKGQGPYEQYF
v_gene: TRBV12-3/TRBV12-4; j_gene: TRBJ2-3; d_gene: TRBD2; abundance: NA; CDR3nt: TGTGCCAGCAGTTTGGCCGGGACTAGAGGCACAGATACGCAGTATTTT; CDR3aa: CASSLAGTRGTDTQYF